This T cell receptor beta chain was identified in a study of T cell clonotyping in hematopoietic cell transplantation. This clone has just one count. Its target is not known. Germline V gives CDR1 SEHNR, CDR2 FQNEAQ (reference sequence). With V trimmed by 5 bases and J by 2 bases, 12 bases remained unmatched. This CDR3 is built from 16 residues. Here immunoSEQ multiplex PCR was the method, and the copy in TCRdb shows in-frame clones only, minus some. The sample includes about 5,600 clones, 66% seen only once; the top ten take around 28%. Recipient blood drawn about 28 days pretransplant and days 30, 100, 180 after. Findings and limits, study-wide: At the given depth, recipient repertoires were over 95% de novo clonotypes. Higher Inverse Simpson Index values in graft donor and pretransplant recipient predicted broader posttransplant TCR diversity. Pathologically expanded recipient clonotypes increased progressively from day 30 to day 180 as diversity fell.

The sequenced sample was PBMCs, obtained 180 days after allogeneic stem cell transplant. This sequence was found in a male patient aged 50 to 59 who had an allogeneic stem cell transplant from an unrelated donor, so the T cells may come from the graft donor. Some clones in this sample may be carry-over from other donors' samples. The genes are TRBV7-9 and TRBJ2-7, with 7 bases aligning to TRBD1. The CDR3 DNA reads TGTGCCAGCAGCCACGAAGAGGACAGGAACCCCTACGAGCAGTACTTC. Translation: CASSHEEDRNPYEQYF. Full variable domain (missing parts from reference TRBV7-9 and TRBJ2-7): DTGVSQNPRHKITKRGQNVTFRCDPISEHNRLYWYRQTLGQGPEFLTYFQNEAQLEKSRLLSDRFSAERPKGSFSTLEIQRTEQGDSAMYLCASSHEEDRNPYEQYFGPGTRLTVT.